The present T cell receptor (beta chain) was sequenced within a study of shared clonotypes between healthy human individuals. Findings of the study overall: Naive subsets, compared against memory subsets, generally had larger estimated richness values. Non-shared clonotypes were found to have lower generation probabilities than the clonotypes that were shared by all four of the sorted-subset donors.

Of note for this clone: Its antigen is not known.

V dropped 2 bases and J dropped 5; count of bases not matched to a gene: 9. This CDR3 is built from 16 residues. CDR1 is KGHSH, CDR2 LQKENI, per germline. TCRdb keeps only in-frame clones here, not all; method: immunoSEQ multiplex PCR. The table shows about 2.5 million clones, with 92% occurring only once. The sequencing input was naive CD4+ T cells from PBMCs. Subset: CD45RA+ positively selected. The rearrangement joins TRBV18 to TRBJ2-3; 8 nucleotides line up with TRBD1. The source is a young man in good health. Some clones in this sample may be carry-over from other donors' samples. The CDR3 sequence: CASSPDDRGSLDTQYF. DNA for the CDR3: TGTGCCAGCTCACCAGACGACAGGGGAAGTTTAGATACGCAGTATTTT.